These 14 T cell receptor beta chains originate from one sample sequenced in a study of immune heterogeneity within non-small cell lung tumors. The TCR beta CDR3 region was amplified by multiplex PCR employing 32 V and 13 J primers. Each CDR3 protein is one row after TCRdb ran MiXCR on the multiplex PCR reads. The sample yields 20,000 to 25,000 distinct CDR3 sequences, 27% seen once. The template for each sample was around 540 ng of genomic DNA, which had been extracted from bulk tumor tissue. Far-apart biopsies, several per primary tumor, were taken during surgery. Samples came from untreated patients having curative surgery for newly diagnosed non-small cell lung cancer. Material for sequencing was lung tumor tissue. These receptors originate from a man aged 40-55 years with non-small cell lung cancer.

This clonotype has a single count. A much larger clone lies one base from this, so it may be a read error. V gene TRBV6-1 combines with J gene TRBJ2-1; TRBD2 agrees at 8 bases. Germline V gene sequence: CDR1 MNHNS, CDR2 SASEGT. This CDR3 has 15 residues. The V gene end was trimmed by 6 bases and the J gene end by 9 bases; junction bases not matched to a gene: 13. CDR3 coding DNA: TGTGCCAGCAGCCAACTAGCGGTAGGGCCCGGTGAGCAGTTCTTC. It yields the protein CASSQLAVGPGEQFF.

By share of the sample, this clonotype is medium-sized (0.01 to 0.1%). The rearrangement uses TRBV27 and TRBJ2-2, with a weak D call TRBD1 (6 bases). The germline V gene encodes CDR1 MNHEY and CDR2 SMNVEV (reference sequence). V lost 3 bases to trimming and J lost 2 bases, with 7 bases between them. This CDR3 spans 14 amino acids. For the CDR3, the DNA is TGTGCCAGCAGTTTGGGACATAACACCGGGGAGCTGTTTTTT. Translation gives CASSLGHNTGELFF.

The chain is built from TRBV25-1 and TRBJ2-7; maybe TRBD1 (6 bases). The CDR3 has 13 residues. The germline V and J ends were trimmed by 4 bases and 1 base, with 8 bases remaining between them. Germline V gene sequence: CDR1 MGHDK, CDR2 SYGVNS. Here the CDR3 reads CASSAGESYEQYF. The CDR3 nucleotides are TGTGCCAGCAGTGCAGGGGAATCCTACGAGCAGTACTTC.

The CDR3 bases are TGCAGCGCCGGACTAGCGGGAGTATACGAGCAGTACTTC. This gives the protein CSAGLAGVYEQYF. V and J are TRBV29-1 and TRBJ2-7, with TRBD2 matching over 13 bases. The CDR3 is 13 amino acids. CDR1 is SQVTM and CDR2 is ANQGSEA in the germline V gene. Losses at the gene ends were 7 bases for V and 4 bases for J; bases not matched to a gene: 4.

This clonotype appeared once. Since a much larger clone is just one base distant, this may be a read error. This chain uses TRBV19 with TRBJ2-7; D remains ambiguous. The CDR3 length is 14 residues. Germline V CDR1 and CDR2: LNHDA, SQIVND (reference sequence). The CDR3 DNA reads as TGTGTCAGTAGTATTCCGCCAGTCTCCTACGAGCAGTACTTC. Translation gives CVSSIPPVSYEQYF.

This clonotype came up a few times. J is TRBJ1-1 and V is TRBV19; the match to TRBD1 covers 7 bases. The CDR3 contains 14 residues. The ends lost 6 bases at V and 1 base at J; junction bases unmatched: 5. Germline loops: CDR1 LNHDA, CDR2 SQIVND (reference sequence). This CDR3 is CASRATGPNTEAFF. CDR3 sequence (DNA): TGTGCCAGTAGGGCGACAGGGCCGAACACTGAAGCTTTCTTT.

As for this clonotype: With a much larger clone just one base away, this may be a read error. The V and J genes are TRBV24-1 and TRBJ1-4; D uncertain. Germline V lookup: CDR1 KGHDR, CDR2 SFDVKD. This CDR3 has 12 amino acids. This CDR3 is CATSDLNEKMFF. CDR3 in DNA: TGTGCCACCAGTGACCTGAATGAAAAAATGTTTTTT.

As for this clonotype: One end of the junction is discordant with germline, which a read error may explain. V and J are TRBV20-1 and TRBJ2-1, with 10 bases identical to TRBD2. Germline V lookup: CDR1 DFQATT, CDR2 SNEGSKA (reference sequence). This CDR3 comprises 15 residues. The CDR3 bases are TGCAGTGCTAGACAGGCACTAGCGGGACACAATGAGCAGTTATTC. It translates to CSARQALAGHNEQLF.

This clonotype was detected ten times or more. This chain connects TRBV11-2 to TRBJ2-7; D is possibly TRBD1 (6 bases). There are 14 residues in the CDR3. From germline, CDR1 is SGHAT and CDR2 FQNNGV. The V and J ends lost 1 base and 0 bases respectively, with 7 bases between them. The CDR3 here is CASSLGGHSYEQYF. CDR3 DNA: TGTGCCAGCAGCTTAGGGGGGCACTCCTACGAGCAGTACTTC. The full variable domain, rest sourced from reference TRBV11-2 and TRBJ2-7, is EAGVAQSPRYKIIEKRQSVAFWCNPISGHATLYWYQQILGQGPKLLIQFQNNGVVDDSQLPKDRFSAERLKGVDSTLKIQPAKLEDSAVYLCASSLGGHSYEQYFGPGTRLTVT.

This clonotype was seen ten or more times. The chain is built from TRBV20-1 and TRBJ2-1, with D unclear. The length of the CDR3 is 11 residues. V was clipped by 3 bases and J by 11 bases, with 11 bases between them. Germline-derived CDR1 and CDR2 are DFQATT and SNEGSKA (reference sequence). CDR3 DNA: TGCAGTGCTAGTCGGGCTGGAAAGCAGTTCTTC. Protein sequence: CSASRAGKQFF.

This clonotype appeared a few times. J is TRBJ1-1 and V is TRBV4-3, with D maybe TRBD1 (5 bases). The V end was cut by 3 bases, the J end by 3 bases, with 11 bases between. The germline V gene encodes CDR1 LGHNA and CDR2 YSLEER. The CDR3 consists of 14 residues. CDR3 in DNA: TGCGCCAGCAGCCAGACAAGGGGCGACACTGAAGCTTTCTTT. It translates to CASSQTRGDTEAFF.

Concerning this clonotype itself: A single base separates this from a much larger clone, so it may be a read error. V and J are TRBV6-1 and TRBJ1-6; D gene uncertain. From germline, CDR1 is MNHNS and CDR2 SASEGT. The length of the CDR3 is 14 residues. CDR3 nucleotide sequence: TGTGCCGGCAGTGATTGGGCCCGAGATTCACCCCTCCACTTT. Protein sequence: CAGSDWARDSPLHF.

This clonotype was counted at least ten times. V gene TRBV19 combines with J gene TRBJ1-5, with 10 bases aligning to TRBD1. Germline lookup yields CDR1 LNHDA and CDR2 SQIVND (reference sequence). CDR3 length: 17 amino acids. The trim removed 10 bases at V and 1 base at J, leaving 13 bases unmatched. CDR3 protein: CATKGGTGVSSNQPQHF. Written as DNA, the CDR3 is TGTGCCACCAAGGGGGGGACAGGGGTTTCCAGCAATCAGCCCCAGCATTTT.

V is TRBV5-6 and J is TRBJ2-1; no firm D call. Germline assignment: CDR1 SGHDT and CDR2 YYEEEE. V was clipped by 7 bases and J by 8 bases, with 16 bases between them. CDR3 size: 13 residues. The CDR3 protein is CASLKVADHEQFF. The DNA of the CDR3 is TGTGCCAGCCTCAAGGTGGCGGATCATGAGCAGTTCTTC.